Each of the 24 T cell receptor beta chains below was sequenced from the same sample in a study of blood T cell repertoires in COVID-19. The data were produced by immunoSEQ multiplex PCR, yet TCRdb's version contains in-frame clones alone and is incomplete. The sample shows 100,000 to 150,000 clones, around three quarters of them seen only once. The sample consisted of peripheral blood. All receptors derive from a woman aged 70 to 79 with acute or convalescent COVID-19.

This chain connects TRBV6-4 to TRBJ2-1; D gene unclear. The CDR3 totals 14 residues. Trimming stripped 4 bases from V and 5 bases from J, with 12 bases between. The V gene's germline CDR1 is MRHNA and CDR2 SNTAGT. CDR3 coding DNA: TGTGCCAGCAGTGCCGGTTATCCCCACAATGAGCAGTTCTTC. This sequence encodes CASSAGYPHNEQFF.

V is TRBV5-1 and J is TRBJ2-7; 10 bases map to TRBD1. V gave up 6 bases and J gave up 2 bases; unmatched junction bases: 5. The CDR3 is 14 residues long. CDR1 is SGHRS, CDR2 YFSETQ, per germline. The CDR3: CASTMGTGAYEQYF. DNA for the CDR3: TGCGCCAGCACCATGGGGACAGGGGCCTACGAGCAGTACTTC.

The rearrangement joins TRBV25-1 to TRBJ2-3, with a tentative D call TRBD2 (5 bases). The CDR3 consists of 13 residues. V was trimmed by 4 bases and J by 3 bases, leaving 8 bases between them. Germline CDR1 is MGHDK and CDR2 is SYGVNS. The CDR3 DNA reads TGTGCCAGCAGTGCAGGACTGACAGATACGCAGTATTTT. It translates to CASSAGLTDTQYF.

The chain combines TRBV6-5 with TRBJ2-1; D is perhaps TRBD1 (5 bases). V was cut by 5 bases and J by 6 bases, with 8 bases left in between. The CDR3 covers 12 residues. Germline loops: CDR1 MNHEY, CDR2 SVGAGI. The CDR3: CASSRTPNEQFF. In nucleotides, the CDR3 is TGTGCCAGCAGTCGGACACCCAATGAGCAGTTCTTC.

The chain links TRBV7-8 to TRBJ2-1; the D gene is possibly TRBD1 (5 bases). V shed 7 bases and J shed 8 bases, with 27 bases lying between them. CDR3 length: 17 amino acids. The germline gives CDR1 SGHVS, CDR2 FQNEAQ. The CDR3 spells CASNAGQARRIADEQFF. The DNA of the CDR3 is TGTGCCAGCAACGCAGGGCAGGCGAGACGGATTGCCGATGAGCAGTTCTTC.

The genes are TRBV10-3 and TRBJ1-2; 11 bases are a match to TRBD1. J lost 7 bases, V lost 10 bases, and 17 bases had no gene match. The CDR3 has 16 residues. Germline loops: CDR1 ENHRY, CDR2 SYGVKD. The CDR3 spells CATHPGQGVLGFGYTF. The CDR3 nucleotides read TGTGCCACCCATCCGGGACAGGGGGTGTTGGGGTTTGGCTACACCTTC.

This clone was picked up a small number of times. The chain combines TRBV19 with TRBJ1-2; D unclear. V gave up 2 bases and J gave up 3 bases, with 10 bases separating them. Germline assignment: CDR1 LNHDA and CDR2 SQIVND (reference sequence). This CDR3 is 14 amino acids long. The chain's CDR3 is CASSISSGDYGYTF. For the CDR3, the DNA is TGTGCCAGTAGTATAAGTTCCGGGGACTATGGCTACACCTTC.

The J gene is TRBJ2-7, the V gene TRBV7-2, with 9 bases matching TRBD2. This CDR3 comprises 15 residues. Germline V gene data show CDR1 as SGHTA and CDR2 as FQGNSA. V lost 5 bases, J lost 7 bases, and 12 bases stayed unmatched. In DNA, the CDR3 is TGTGCCAGCAGCATCGATAGCGGGGGAGGTAGGGAGCAGTACTTC. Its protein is CASSIDSGGGREQYF.

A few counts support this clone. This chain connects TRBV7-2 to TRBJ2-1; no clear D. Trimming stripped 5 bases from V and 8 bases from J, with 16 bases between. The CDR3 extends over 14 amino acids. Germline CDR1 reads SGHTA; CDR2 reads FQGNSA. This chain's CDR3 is CASSPNRVHDEQFF. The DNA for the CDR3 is TGTGCCAGCAGCCCCAACCGGGTTCACGATGAGCAGTTCTTC.

The CDR3 loop is CATAGGSNEKLFF. The CDR3 DNA is TGTGCCACCGCCGGGGGGTCGAATGAAAAACTGTTTTTT. The chain joins TRBV15 to TRBJ1-4, with D tentatively TRBD1 (5 bases). V lost 8 bases and J lost 5, with 12 bases in between. Germline values: CDR1 LNHNV, CDR2 YYDKDF (reference sequence). The CDR3 consists of 13 residues.

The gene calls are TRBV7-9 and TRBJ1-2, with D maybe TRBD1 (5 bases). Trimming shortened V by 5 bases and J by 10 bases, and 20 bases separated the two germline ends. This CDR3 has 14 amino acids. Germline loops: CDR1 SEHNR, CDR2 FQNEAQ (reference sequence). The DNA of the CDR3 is TGTGCCAGCAGCCAACCTGGGGCGGGGATTGACTACACCTTC. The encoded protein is CASSQPGAGIDYTF.

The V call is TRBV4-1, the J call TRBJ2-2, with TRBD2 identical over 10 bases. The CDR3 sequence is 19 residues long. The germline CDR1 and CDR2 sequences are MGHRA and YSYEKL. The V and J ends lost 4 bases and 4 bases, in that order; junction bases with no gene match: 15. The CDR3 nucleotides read TGCGCCAGCAGCCCCCTCGGGGGAGCGGGGGGGCTGCGCACCGGGGAGCTGTTTTTT. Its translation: CASSPLGGAGGLRTGELFF.

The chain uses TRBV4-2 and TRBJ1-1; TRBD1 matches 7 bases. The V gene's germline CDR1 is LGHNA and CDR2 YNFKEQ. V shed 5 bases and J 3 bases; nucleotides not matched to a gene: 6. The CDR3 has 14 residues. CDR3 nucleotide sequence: TGTGCCAGCAGCAGGGGGCTGGGGGACACTGAAGCTTTCTTT. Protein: CASSRGLGDTEAFF.

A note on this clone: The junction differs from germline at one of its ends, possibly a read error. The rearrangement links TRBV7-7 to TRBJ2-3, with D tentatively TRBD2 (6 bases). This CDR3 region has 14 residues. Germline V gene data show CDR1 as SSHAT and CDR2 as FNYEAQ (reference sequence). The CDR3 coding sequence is TGTGCTAGCAGCTTAGGAGGGCAGCCAGATACGCAGTATTTT. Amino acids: CASSLGGQPDTQYF. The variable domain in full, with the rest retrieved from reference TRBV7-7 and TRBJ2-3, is GAGVSQSPRYKVTKRGQDVTLRCDPISSHATLYWYQQALGQGPEFLTYFNYEAQPDKSGLPSDRFSAERPEGSISTLTIQRTEQRDSAMYRCASSLGGQPDTQYFGPGTRLTVL.

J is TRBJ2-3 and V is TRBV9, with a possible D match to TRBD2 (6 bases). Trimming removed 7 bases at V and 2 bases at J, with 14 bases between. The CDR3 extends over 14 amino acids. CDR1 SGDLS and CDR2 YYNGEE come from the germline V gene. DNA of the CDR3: TGTGCCAGCCAACGGGCGGGATCCACAGATACGCAGTATTTT. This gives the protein CASQRAGSTDTQYF.

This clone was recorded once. The CDR3 is CASSPMRAGGNTGELFF. The CDR3 DNA is TGCGCCAGCAGCCCCATGAGAGCGGGGGGGAACACCGGGGAGCTGTTTTTT. V usage is TRBV4-3 and J usage is TRBJ2-2, with 9 bases identical to TRBD2. The CDR3 is 17 amino acids. J lost 1 base, V lost 4 bases, and 7 bases had no gene match. Germline V CDR1 and CDR2: LGHNA, YSLEER.

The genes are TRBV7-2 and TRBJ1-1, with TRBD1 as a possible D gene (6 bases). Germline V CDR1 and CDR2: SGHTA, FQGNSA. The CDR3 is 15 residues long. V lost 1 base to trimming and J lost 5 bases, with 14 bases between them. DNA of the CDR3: TGTGCCAGCAGCTTAGGCAGGGGCGGTCGGACTGAAGCTTTCTTT. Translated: CASSLGRGGRTEAFF.

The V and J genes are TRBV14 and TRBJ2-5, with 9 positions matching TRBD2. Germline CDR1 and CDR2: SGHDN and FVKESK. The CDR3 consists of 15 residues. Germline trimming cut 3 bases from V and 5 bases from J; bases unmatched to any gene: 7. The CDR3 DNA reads TGTGCCAGCAGCCACAGAGCGGGAGGACGGGAGACCCAGTACTTC. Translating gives CASSHRAGGRETQYF.

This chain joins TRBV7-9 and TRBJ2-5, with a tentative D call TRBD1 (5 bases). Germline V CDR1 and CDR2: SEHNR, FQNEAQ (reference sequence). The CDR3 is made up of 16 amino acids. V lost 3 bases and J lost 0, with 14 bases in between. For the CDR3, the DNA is TGTGCCAGCAGCTTCACAGGAACCAAGAACCAAGAGACCCAGTACTTC. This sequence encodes CASSFTGTKNQETQYF.

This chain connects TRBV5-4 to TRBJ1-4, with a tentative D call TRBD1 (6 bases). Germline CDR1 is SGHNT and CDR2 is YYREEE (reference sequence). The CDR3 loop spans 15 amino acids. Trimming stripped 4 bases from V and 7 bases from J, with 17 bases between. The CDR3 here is CASSQGRGVGEKLFF. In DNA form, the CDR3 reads TGTGCCAGCAGCCAGGGGAGGGGAGTGGGTGAAAAACTGTTTTTT.

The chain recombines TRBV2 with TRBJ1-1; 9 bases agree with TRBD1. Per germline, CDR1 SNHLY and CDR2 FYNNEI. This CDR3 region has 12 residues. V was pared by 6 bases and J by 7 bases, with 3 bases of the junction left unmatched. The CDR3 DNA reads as TGTGCCAGCAGGACAGGGGGACGTGAAGCTTTCTTT. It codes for CASRTGGREAFF.

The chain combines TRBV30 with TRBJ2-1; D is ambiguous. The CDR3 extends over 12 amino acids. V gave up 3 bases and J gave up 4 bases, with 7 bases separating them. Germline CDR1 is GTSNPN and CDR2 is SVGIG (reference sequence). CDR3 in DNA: TGTGCCTGGAGGAGCGTATACAATGAGCAGTTCTTC. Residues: CAWRSVYNEQFF.

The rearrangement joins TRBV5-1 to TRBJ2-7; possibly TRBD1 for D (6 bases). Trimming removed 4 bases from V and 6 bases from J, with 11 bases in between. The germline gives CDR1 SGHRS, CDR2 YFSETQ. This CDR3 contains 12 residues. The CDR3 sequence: CASSQQGSEQYF. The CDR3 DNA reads TGCGCCAGCAGCCAACAGGGATCCGAGCAGTACTTC.

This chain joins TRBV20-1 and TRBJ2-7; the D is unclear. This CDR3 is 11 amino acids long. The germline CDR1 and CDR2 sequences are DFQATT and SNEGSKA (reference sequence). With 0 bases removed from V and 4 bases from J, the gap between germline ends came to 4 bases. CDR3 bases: TGCAGTGCTAGAGATCAATACGAGCAGTACTTC. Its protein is CSARDQYEQYF.